This T cell receptor (beta chain) was observed in a study of blood T cell repertoires in COVID-19. The wider study: The samples span acute and convalescent COVID-19 from the United States, Italy and Spain. PBMCs, B-cell-depleted T cells, or T cells were the source of the cDNA or gDNA that made up the material.

Germline values: CDR1 SGHRS, CDR2 YFSETQ. The V gene lost 4 bases and the J gene lost 0 bases, with 11 bases spanning the gap. This CDR3 spans 14 amino acids. Original processing methods: By means of reference gene primer amplification, nucleated cell counts were estimated. The method was immunoSEQ multiplex PCR; TCRdb's version includes in-frame clones alone and lacks a portion of them. V, J and clone size were drawn from that table, and D and trimming were deduced from the DNA. The repertoire holds hundreds of thousands of clones, with more than 80% as singletons. This clone has only one observation.

The source is a young woman with acute or convalescent COVID-19. Sequenced: peripheral blood. V and J are TRBV5-1 and TRBJ2-7; D remains ambiguous. The CDR3: CASSPYSSSYEQYF. CDR3 DNA sequence: TGCGCCAGCAGCCCGTACTCGAGCTCCTACGAGCAGTACTTC.